The 18 T cell receptor beta chains below all came from one sample that was sequenced in a study of blood T cells in healthy people across ages. Primed by a sample-barcoded 5' primer and a J-beta primer mix, a second PCR proceeded for 7 to 11 cycles. TCRdb passed the 5' RACE reads through MiXCR, listing each CDR3 protein once. In the table there are 1.6 million or so distinct CDR3 sequences, approximately 32% of which are singletons. The sequenced material came from blood. The receptors originated from a woman aged 25-40 years in good health.

V and J are TRBV2 and TRBJ1-1; 9 bases are shared with TRBD1. The J segment lost 4 bases and the V segment lost 7 bases, leaving 10 bases of the junction unmatched. CDR1 and CDR2 (germline): SNHLY, FYNNEI. The CDR3 extends over 15 amino acids. CDR3 region: CASKESGTGSTEAFF. The CDR3 DNA is TGTGCCAGCAAGGAGTCAGGGACAGGGAGCACTGAAGCTTTCTTT.

The chain is built from TRBV4-2 and TRBJ2-5; perhaps TRBD2 as D (6 bases). Germline-derived CDR1 and CDR2 are LGHNA and YNFKEQ. The CDR3 totals 14 residues. The ends were cut back, 5 bases at V and 2 bases at J, with 12 bases in the middle. For the CDR3, the DNA is TGTGCCAGCAGCGTAGTGGAGGGGCAAGAGACCCAGTACTTC. Amino acids: CASSVVEGQETQYF.

This clonotype was recorded a few times. This chain joins TRBV5-1 and TRBJ2-1; no clear D. Trimming took off 0 bases at V and 4 bases at J, with 11 bases between the two ends. In germline, CDR1 is SGHRS, CDR2 YFSETQ. CDR3 length equals 15 residues. The CDR3 here is CASSLVPEPYNEQFF. The CDR3 coding sequence is TGCGCCAGCAGCTTGGTCCCGGAGCCATACAATGAGCAGTTCTTC.

Worth noting for this clonotype: A single base separates this from a much larger clone, so it may be a read error. V is TRBV12-3 or TRBV12-4 and J is TRBJ2-5; D remains unclear. CDR3 length: 13 residues. Trimming left V 3 bases short and J 11 bases short, with 16 bases between. CDR3 sequence (DNA): TGTGCCAGCAGTTTCGACCGAGCCTACGGGCAGTACTTC. It translates to CASSFDRAYGQYF.

CDR3 in DNA: TGCAGTGCTAGAGTATCGGGACTAGCGGGAGGGCAAGCCAAAAACATTCAGTACTTC. Translating gives CSARVSGLAGGQAKNIQYF. The chain employs TRBV20-1 and TRBJ2-4, with 16 positions matching TRBD2. Germline V lookup: CDR1 DFQATT, CDR2 SNEGSKA (reference sequence). The CDR3 is 19 residues long. The V gene end was trimmed by 1 base and the J gene end by 0 bases; junction bases not matched to a gene: 6.

The chain has TRBV21-1 and TRBJ2-7. TRBV21-1 is tagged as a pseudogene. The CDR3 runs 10 residues. CDR3 sequence (DNA): TGTGCCAGCGGTTGGGACGAGCAGTACTTC. As protein: CASGWDEQYF.

This CDR3 reads CASSSELAGGGDEQFF. The DNA of the CDR3 is TGTGCCAGCAGCTCCGAACTAGCGGGAGGCGGCGATGAGCAGTTCTTC. V is TRBV11-2 and J is TRBJ2-1; 12 bases are shared with TRBD2. There are 16 residues in the CDR3. Germline loops: CDR1 SGHAT, CDR2 FQNNGV. Losses at the gene ends were 4 bases for V and 8 bases for J; bases not matched to a gene: 9.

The chain uses TRBV3-1 and TRBJ1-1; D perhaps matches TRBD1 (5 bases). CDR1 is LGHDT, CDR2 YNNKEL, per germline (reference sequence). The CDR3 spans 15 residues. Between the trimmed V and J ends, which lost 2 bases and 1 base, there was a span of 11 bases. The CDR3 DNA is TGTGCCAGCAGCCAACCCTTCGGGGGGAACACTGAAGCTTTCTTT. Its translation is CASSQPFGGNTEAFF.

This clonotype was observed a few times. The rearrangement joins TRBV25-1 to TRBJ1-2; possibly TRBD1 for D (5 bases). The CDR3 runs to 16 residues. CDR1 is MGHDK, CDR2 SYGVNS, per germline. V dropped 8 bases and J dropped 2 bases, with 21 bases sitting between them. The CDR3 loop reads CASGYRDPHLNYGYTF. The DNA for the CDR3 is TGTGCCAGCGGTTACCGGGACCCCCATTTGAACTATGGCTACACCTTC.

This clonotype has more than one count but fewer than ten. V is TRBV4-1 and J is TRBJ1-6; D is perhaps TRBD1 (6 bases). The CDR3 is 15 residues long. Trimming pared 1 base from V and 16 bases from J, leaving 20 bases between. From germline, CDR1 is MGHRA and CDR2 YSYEKL. CDR3 nucleotide sequence: TGCGCCAGCAGCCAAGCCGGGACATCGGCCGAGGGTCTCCACTTT. This encodes CASSQAGTSAEGLHF.

This clonotype has a single count. A much larger clonotype is one base distant, so this may be a read error. V gene TRBV7-2 combines with J gene TRBJ2-1, with 13 bases identical to TRBD2. This CDR3 is 13 amino acids long. CDR1 SGHTA and CDR2 FQGNSA come from the germline V gene. With V trimmed by 6 bases and J by 7 bases, 0 bases remained unmatched. CDR3 protein: CASRTSGRNEQFF. CDR3 DNA sequence: TGTGCCAGCAGGACTAGCGGGAGGAATGAGCAGTTCTTC.

Here the CDR3 DNA reads TGTGCCAGCCTTGACGTGAGACAGGGTAATTCACCCCTCCACTTT. Its translation is CASLDVRQGNSPLHF. V and J are TRBV10-3 and TRBJ1-6; 7 positions match TRBD1. The CDR3 runs 15 residues. V lost 10 bases, J lost 6 bases, and 12 bases stayed unmatched. Germline CDR1 reads ENHRY; CDR2 reads SYGVKD.

V and J are TRBV15 and TRBJ2-5; 7 bases line up with TRBD2. The CDR3 loop spans 14 amino acids. V shed 5 bases and J 3 bases; nucleotides not matched to a gene: 6. CDR1 and CDR2 (germline): LNHNV, YYDKDF (reference sequence). This CDR3 reads CATSEGLVKETQYF. DNA for the CDR3: TGTGCCACCAGCGAAGGACTAGTCAAAGAGACCCAGTACTTC.

This clonotype has only a few counts. The chain combines TRBV9 with TRBJ2-3, with 10 bases aligning to TRBD2. The germline CDR1 and CDR2 sequences are SGDLS and YYNGEE. This CDR3 is built from 15 residues. After removal of 5 bases from V and 5 bases from J, the junction contained 8 bases not matched to a gene. In DNA, the CDR3 is TGTGCCAGCAGTTCAGCGGGGGGGCGGGGAGATACGCAGTATTTT. This translates into CASSSAGGRGDTQYF.

A single count supports this clonotype. The CDR3 region has the DNA TGTGCCAGCAGCTCGACAGGGCACCCTGGGGATGAGCAGTTCTTC. It specifies CASSSTGHPGDEQFF. V is TRBV7-9 and J is TRBJ2-1, with 7 bases identical to TRBD1. The CDR3 spans 15 residues. Germline V gene sequence: CDR1 SEHNR, CDR2 FQNEAQ (reference sequence). V trimming: 4 bases; J trimming: 8 bases; junction bases outside the gene matches: 11.

This clonotype was seen many times. This chain uses TRBV29-1 with TRBJ2-3; 9 bases map to TRBD1. From germline, CDR1 is SQVTM and CDR2 ANQGSEA. This CDR3 has 13 residues. Trimming at V came to 4 bases and at J to 5 bases, leaving 4 bases not matched to a gene. Here the CDR3 DNA reads TGCAGCGTTGTCGGACAGGGGTTAGATACGCAGTATTTT. This encodes CSVVGQGLDTQYF.

About this clonotype: Mismatch with germline at one junction end may stem from a read error. V gene TRBV6-2 or TRBV6-3 combines with J gene TRBJ2-5; the match to TRBD2 covers 13 bases. CDR3 length: 17 amino acids. Germline CDR1 is MNHEY and CDR2 is SVGEGT. The CDR3 bases are TGTGCCAGCAGTTTCGGACTAGCGGGGGCCCACCAAGGGACCCAGTACTTC. Translated, it gives CASSFGLAGAHQGTQYF.

This clonotype occurred many times. The rearrangement uses TRBV29-1 and TRBJ2-3; D is uncertain. In germline, CDR1 is SQVTM, CDR2 ANQGSEA. V was shortened by 4 bases and J by 0 bases, with 8 bases between the two germline ends. The CDR3 contains 13 residues. CDR3 sequence reads: CSVAKASTDTQYF. CDR3 coding DNA: TGCAGCGTTGCTAAGGCTAGCACAGATACGCAGTATTTT.